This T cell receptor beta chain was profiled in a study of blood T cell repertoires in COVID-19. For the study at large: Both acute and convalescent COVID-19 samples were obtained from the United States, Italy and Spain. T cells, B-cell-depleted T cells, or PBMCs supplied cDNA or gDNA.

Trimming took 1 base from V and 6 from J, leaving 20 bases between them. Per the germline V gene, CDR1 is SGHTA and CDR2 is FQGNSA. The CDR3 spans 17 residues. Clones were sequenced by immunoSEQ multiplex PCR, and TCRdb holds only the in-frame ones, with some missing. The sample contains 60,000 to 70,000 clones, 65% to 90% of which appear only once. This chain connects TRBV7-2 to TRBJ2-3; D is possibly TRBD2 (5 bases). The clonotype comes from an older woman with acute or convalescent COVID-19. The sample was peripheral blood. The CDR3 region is CASSLESRGALRDTQYF. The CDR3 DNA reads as TGTGCCAGCAGCTTAGAGAGCCGGGGTGCCCTCCGGGATACGCAGTATTTT.